This section outlines one T cell receptor beta chain sequence together with its context. Seattle participants joined during active infection and were tracked over time. This table comes from immunoSEQ multiplex PCR, and its TCRdb copy is limited to in-frame clones, with some not included. The sample lists approximately 330,000 clones, about 90% occurring once. The V segment lost 5 bases and the J segment 1 base; nucleotides outside the gene matches: 17. The CDR3 covers 19 residues. Germline values: CDR1 MDHEN, CDR2 SYDVKM. The entry originates in a study of blood T cell repertoires in COVID-19. Study-wide background: Collection of acute and convalescent COVID-19 samples took place in the United States, Italy and Spain.

Sample: peripheral blood. This TCR was sampled from a woman between 40 and 50 years old with COVID-19, enrolled during active disease. This sequence joins TRBV28 and TRBJ2-3; 8 bases are shared with TRBD1. CDR3: CASSPLGQERLFGTDTQYF. The DNA for the CDR3 is TGTGCCAGCAGTCCATTGGGACAGGAGCGCCTGTTCGGCACAGATACGCAGTATTTT.